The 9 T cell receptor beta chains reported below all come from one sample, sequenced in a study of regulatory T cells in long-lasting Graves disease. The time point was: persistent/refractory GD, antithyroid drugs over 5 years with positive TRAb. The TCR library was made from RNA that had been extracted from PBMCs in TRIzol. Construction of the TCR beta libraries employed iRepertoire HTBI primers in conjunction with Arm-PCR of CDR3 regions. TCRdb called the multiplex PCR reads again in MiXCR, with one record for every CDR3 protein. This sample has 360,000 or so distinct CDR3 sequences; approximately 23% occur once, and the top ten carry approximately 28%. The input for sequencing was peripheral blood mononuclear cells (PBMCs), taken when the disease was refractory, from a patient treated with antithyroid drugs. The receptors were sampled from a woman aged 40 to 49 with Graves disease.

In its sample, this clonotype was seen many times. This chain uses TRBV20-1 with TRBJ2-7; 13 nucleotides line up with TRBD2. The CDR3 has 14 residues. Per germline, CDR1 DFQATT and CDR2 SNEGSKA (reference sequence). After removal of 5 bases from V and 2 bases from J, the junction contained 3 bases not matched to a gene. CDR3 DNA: TGCAGTGCTGGGGGACTAGCGGGACCCTACGAGCAGTACTTC. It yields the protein CSAGGLAGPYEQYF.

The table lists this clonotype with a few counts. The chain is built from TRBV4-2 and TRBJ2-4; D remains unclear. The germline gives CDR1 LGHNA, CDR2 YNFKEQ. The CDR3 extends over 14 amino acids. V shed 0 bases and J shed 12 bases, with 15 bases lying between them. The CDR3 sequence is CASSQDLLEGYQYF. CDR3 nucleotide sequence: TGTGCCAGCAGCCAAGATCTATTGGAAGGGTATCAGTACTTC.

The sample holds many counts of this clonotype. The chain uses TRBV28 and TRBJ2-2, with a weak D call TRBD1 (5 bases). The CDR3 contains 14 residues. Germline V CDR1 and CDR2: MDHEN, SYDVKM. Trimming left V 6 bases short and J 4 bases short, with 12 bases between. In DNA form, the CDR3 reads TGTGCCAGCAGAGATCAGGGATTCACCGGGGAGCTGTTTTTT. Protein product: CASRDQGFTGELFF.

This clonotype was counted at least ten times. The CDR3 is CASSVGGEKTDTQYF. The CDR3, as DNA: TGTGCCAGCAGTGTGGGGGGAGAGAAGACAGATACGCAGTATTTT. The rearrangement joins TRBV2 to TRBJ2-3, with D possibly matching TRBD2 (6 bases). Germline lookup yields CDR1 SNHLY and CDR2 FYNNEI. The CDR3 runs 15 residues. Trimming stripped 4 bases from V and 3 bases from J, with 14 bases between.

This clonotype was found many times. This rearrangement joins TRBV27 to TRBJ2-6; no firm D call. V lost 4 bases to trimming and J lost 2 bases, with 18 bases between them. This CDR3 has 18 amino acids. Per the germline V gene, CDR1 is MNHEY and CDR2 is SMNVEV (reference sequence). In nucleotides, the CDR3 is TGTGCCAGCAGTTCCTTTCCCCCGCTCGGCGCTGGGGCCAACGTCCTGACTTTC. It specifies CASSSFPPLGAGANVLTF. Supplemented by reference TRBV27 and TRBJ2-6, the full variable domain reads EAQVTQNPRYLITVTGKKLTVTCSQNMNHEYMSWYRQDPGLGLRQIYYSMNVEVTDKGDVPEGYKVSRKEKRNFPLILESPSPNQTSLYFCASSSFPPLGAGANVLTFGAGSRLTVL.

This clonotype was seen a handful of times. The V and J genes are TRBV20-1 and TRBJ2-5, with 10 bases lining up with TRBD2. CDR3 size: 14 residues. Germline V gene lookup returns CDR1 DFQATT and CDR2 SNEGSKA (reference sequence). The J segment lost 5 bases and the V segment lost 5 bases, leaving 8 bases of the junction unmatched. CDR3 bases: TGCAGTGCTGATAGCGGGAGGCTCGGGGAGACCCAGTACTTC. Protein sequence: CSADSGRLGETQYF.

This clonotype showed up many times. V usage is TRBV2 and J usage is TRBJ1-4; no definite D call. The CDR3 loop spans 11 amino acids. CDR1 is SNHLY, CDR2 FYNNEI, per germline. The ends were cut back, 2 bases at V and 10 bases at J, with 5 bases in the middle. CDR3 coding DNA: TGTGCCAGCAGTGAATCCGGAAAACTGTTTTTT. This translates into CASSESGKLFF.

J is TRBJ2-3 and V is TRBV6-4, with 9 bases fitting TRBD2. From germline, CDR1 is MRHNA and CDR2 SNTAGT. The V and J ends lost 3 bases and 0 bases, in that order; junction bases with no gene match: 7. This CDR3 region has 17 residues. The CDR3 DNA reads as TGTGCCAGCAGTGAAATGGCTAGCGGGGCTAGCACAGATACGCAGTATTTT. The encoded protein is CASSEMASGASTDTQYF.

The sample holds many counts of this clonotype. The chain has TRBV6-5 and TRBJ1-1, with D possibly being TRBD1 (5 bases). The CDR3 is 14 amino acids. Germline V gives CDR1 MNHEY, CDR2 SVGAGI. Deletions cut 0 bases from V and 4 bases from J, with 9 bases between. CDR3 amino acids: CASSYSQGATEAFF. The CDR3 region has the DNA TGTGCCAGCAGTTACTCTCAAGGGGCCACTGAAGCTTTCTTT.